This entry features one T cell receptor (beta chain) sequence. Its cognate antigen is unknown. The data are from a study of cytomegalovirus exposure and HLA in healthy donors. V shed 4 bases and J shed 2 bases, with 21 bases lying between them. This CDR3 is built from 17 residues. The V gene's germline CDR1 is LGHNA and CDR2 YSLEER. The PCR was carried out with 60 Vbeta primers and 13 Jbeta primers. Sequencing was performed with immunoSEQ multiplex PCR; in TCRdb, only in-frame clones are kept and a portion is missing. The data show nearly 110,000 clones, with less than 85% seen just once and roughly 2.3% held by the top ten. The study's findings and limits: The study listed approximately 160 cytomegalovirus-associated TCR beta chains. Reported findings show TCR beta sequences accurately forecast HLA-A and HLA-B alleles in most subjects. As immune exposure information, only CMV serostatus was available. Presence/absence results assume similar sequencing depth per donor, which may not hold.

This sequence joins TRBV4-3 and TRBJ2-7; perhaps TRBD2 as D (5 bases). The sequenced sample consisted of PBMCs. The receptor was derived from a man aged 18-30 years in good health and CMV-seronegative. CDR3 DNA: TGCGCCAGCAGCCTTTCCCCAAGGGCGGGTGCAGCCTACGAGCAGTACTTC. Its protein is CASSLSPRAGAAYEQYF.